The 23 T cell receptor beta chains given below trace back to one sample, sequenced in a study of ipilimumab plus nivolumab after autologous stem cell transplantation. Using immunoSEQ multiplex PCR, the repertoire was profiled, and TCRdb retains in-frame clones only, with some absent. The table shows almost 15,000 clones, with around 74% occurring only once. Sequences were derived from PBMCs, sampled in a trial of ipilimumab plus nivolumab as post-transplant consolidation. Receptor source: a male donor with primary mediastinal lymphoma.

The chain links TRBV5-1 to TRBJ2-7, with D possibly TRBD1 on 6 matching bases. V gave up 4 bases and J gave up 0 bases, with 20 bases separating them. CDR3 length equals 17 residues. Germline values: CDR1 SGHRS, CDR2 YFSETQ. The CDR3 loop reads CASSPIYGTRSSYEQYF. In nucleotides, the CDR3 is TGCGCCAGCAGCCCTATTTACGGGACACGTAGCTCCTACGAGCAGTACTTC. The whole variable domain, remainder taken from reference TRBV5-1 and TRBJ2-7, is KAGVTQTPRYLIKTRGQQVTLSCSPISGHRSVSWYQQTPGQGLQFLFEYFSETQRNKGNFPGRFSGRQFSNSRSEMNVSTLELGDSALYLCASSPIYGTRSSYEQYFGPGTRLTVT.

This rearrangement joins TRBV4-1 to TRBJ1-5, with D possibly being TRBD1 (5 bases). Germline assignment: CDR1 MGHRA and CDR2 YSYEKL. The CDR3 has 14 residues. V was shortened by 1 base and J by 10 bases, with 14 bases between the two germline ends. The chain's CDR3 is CASSQVKDTYPQHF. Written as DNA, the CDR3 is TGCGCCAGCAGCCAAGTGAAGGACACCTACCCCCAGCATTTT.

V gene TRBV15 combines with J gene TRBJ1-5; the D is unclear. Germline CDR1 LNHNV, CDR2 YYDKDF (reference sequence). Trimming cost V 9 bases and J 0 bases, with 15 bases left between them. The CDR3 spans 15 residues. CDR3 sequence reads: CATTAGVSSNQPQHF. The CDR3 DNA is TGTGCCACGACTGCTGGGGTTTCTAGCAATCAGCCCCAGCATTTT.

Here the CDR3 DNA reads TGTGCCAGCAGTTACTCCAGGGGTTATGGCTACACCTTC. This gives the protein CASSYSRGYGYTF. This chain connects TRBV6-5 to TRBJ1-2; tentative D call: TRBD1 (6 bases). Per the germline V gene, CDR1 is MNHEY and CDR2 is SVGAGI. The ends were cut back, 0 bases at V and 5 bases at J, with 7 bases in the middle. The CDR3 is 13 residues long.

The chain is built from TRBV6-5 and TRBJ1-1, with D uncertain. Germline V gene data show CDR1 as MNHEY and CDR2 as SVGAGI. The CDR3 runs to 15 residues. Trimming took 5 bases from V and 6 from J, leaving 19 bases between them. In nucleotides, the CDR3 is TGTGCCAGCAGTGGGTGGAGTTGGCTGGATCCTGAAGCTTTCTTT. It codes for CASSGWSWLDPEAFF.

A few counts support this clone. The CDR3 coding sequence is TGTGCCAGCAGCGTAGAAGGGTATAGCAATCAGCCCCAGCATTTT. It encodes CASSVEGYSNQPQHF. The V gene is TRBV9, the J gene TRBJ1-5, with D uncertain. The V and J ends lost 0 bases and 0 bases respectively, with 7 bases between them. This CDR3 spans 15 amino acids. Germline V lookup: CDR1 SGDLS, CDR2 YYNGEE.

Written as DNA, the CDR3 is TGTGCCAGCAGCTTCAGGCCCTGGGACGGTAATGAAAAACTGTTTTTT. Protein: CASSFRPWDGNEKLFF. V gene TRBV4-2 combines with J gene TRBJ1-4, with a weak D call TRBD1 (5 bases). Deletions cut 5 bases from V and 4 bases from J, with 17 bases between. The CDR3 is 16 amino acids. From germline, CDR1 is LGHNA and CDR2 YNFKEQ.

The J gene is TRBJ2-1, the V gene TRBV11-2, with TRBD2 matching 11 bases. The CDR3 runs to 13 residues. The junction had 3 bases not matched to a gene; V was cut back by 5 bases and J by 9 bases. Germline CDR1 SGHAT, CDR2 FQNNGV. The CDR3 here is CASSTGTSGEQFF. DNA of the CDR3: TGTGCCAGCAGCACCGGGACTAGCGGTGAGCAGTTCTTC.

The chain links TRBV28 to TRBJ2-3; 7 bases are a match to TRBD2. The CDR3 runs to 13 residues. Germline V gene lookup returns CDR1 MDHEN and CDR2 SYDVKM. The V segment lost 1 base and the J segment 5 bases; nucleotides outside the gene matches: 0. In DNA form, the CDR3 reads TGTGCCAGCAGTTTATCGGGGGGAGATACGCAGTATTTT. Translated, it gives CASSLSGGDTQYF.

This clone has a handful of counts. J is TRBJ2-2 and V is TRBV2; 9 bases fit TRBD1. The CDR3 is 15 amino acids. V lost 6 bases and J lost 5; bases outside the gene matches: 7. The germline CDR1 and CDR2 sequences are SNHLY and FYNNEI. Written as DNA, the CDR3 is TGTGCCAGCAGGGTGGGACAGGGAGGAACCGGGGAGCTGTTTTTT. Protein: CASRVGQGGTGELFF.

The chain couples TRBV6-5 to TRBJ1-6; D gene unclear. The CDR3 runs 14 residues. The ends were cut back, 2 bases at V and 6 bases at J, with 8 bases in the middle. CDR1 is MNHEY and CDR2 is SVGAGI in the germline V gene. Here the CDR3 reads CASSYGRINSPLHF. The DNA of the CDR3 is TGTGCCAGCAGTTACGGGCGGATTAATTCACCCCTCCACTTT.

This clone has only one observation. J is TRBJ1-4 and V is TRBV7-8; D is possibly TRBD1 (5 bases). Per germline, CDR1 SGHVS and CDR2 FQNEAQ. CDR3 length equals 14 residues. Trimming cost V 1 base and J 9 bases, with 12 bases left between them. CDR3 DNA sequence: TGTGCCAGCAGCTTAGGATCAGGGCGGCAAAAACTGTTTTTT. It codes for CASSLGSGRQKLFF.

This chain connects TRBV2 to TRBJ2-5, with a weak D call TRBD2 (5 bases). V lost 3 bases, J lost 5 bases, and 13 bases lay in between. Looked up from germline, CDR1 is SNHLY and CDR2 is FYNNEI. The CDR3 is 14 residues long. The CDR3 spells CASSDALARETQYF. The CDR3 DNA sequence: TGTGCCAGCAGTGATGCTCTAGCTCGGGAGACCCAGTACTTC.

The CDR3 sequence is CASSSQTSSDTQYF. In DNA form, the CDR3 reads TGCGCCAGCAGCTCTCAGACTAGCTCAGATACGCAGTATTTT. The rearrangement links TRBV5-1 to TRBJ2-3, with 7 bases that match TRBD2. J gave up 4 bases and V 3 bases, and 5 bases lay outside the gene matches. This CDR3 comprises 14 residues. The germline V gene encodes CDR1 SGHRS and CDR2 YFSETQ.

The DNA of the CDR3 is TGTGCCAGCAGTACCCCATGGGGGCGGGGGCAGATGAACACTGAAGCTTTCTTT. Amino acid sequence: CASSTPWGRGQMNTEAFF. The chain recombines TRBV27 with TRBJ1-1; D is possibly TRBD1 (6 bases). Trimming stripped 5 bases from V and 0 bases from J, with 22 bases between. CDR1 is MNHEY and CDR2 is SMNVEV in the germline V gene (reference sequence). The CDR3 sequence is 18 residues long.

The CDR3 protein is CASSVQAGGPGELFF. The CDR3 coding sequence is TGTGCCAGCAGCGTTCAAGCGGGAGGGCCCGGGGAGCTGTTTTTT. The chain employs TRBV9 and TRBJ2-2, with 10 bases matching TRBD2. This CDR3 spans 15 amino acids. V gave up 2 bases and J gave up 6 bases; unmatched junction bases: 4. Germline CDR1 reads SGDLS; CDR2 reads YYNGEE.

This chain links TRBV7-6 with TRBJ2-5; D is unclear. CDR3 length equals 13 residues. Trimming stripped 4 bases from V and 5 bases from J, with 11 bases between. Looked up from germline, CDR1 is SGHVS and CDR2 is FNYEAQ. The CDR3 loop reads CASSSGRRETQYF. The CDR3 coding sequence is TGTGCCAGCAGCTCGGGCAGGCGGGAGACCCAGTACTTC.

The genes are TRBV29-1 and TRBJ1-1, with D perhaps TRBD1 (5 bases). This CDR3 comprises 15 residues. Trimming left V 0 bases short and J 3 bases short, with 14 bases between. The V gene's germline CDR1 is SQVTM and CDR2 ANQGSEA. The CDR3, as DNA: TGCAGCGTTGAAGATGTACAGGCCACTTACACTGAAGCTTTCTTT. Its translation: CSVEDVQATYTEAFF.

This clone was seen a few times. This chain uses TRBV2 with TRBJ1-3, with no clear D. Germline V CDR1 and CDR2: SNHLY, FYNNEI. V shed 0 bases and J shed 0 bases, with 12 bases lying between them. The CDR3 is 17 residues long. The CDR3, as DNA: TGTGCCAGCAGTGAAGCTGGACTGTCGAACTCTGGAAACACCATATATTTT. Translating gives CASSEAGLSNSGNTIYF. The complete variable domain, with remaining parts taken from reference TRBV2 and TRBJ1-3, reads EPEVTQTPSHQVTQMGQEVILRCVPISNHLYFYWYRQILGQKVEFLVSFYNNEISEKSEIFDDQFSVERPDGSNFTLKIRSTKLEDSAMYFCASSEAGLSNSGNTIYFGEGSWLTVV.

The chain couples TRBV5-4 to TRBJ2-1; D may match TRBD1 or TRBD2 (5 bases each). The CDR3 sequence is 15 residues long. CDR1 and CDR2 from the germline V gene are SGHNT and YYREEE (reference sequence). V was shortened by 0 bases and J by 5 bases, with 12 bases between the two germline ends. The CDR3 DNA reads as TGTGCCAGCAGCTTGGTGATGGGGCGGGACAATGAGCAGTTCTTC. This encodes CASSLVMGRDNEQFF.

The chain combines TRBV6-1 with TRBJ2-7; 12 bases match TRBD2. V was clipped by 5 bases and J by 4 bases; unmatched bases: 6. Germline V gene sequence: CDR1 MNHNS, CDR2 SASEGT. The CDR3 spans 15 residues. CDR3 bases: TGTGCCAGCAGTCAACCGGGACTAGCGGGTTACGAGCAGTACTTC. Its translation: CASSQPGLAGYEQYF.

The rearrangement uses TRBV6-6 and TRBJ2-7, with 13 bases lining up with TRBD2. Germline trimming cut 6 bases from V and 0 bases from J; bases unmatched to any gene: 5. The germline gives CDR1 MNHNY, CDR2 SVGAGI (reference sequence). This CDR3 region has 16 residues. The CDR3 DNA reads as TGTGCCAGCAGGAGACTAGCGGGGGGAAGCTCCTACGAGCAGTACTTC. Encoded protein: CASRRLAGGSSYEQYF.

The chain is built from TRBV2 and TRBJ2-3; 12 nucleotides align to TRBD2. Germline V lookup: CDR1 SNHLY, CDR2 FYNNEI. This CDR3 region has 16 residues. The trim removed 6 bases at V and 1 base at J, leaving 5 bases unmatched. CDR3 residues: CASRAGLAGRTDTQYF. The CDR3 DNA is TGTGCCAGCAGAGCCGGACTAGCGGGACGCACAGATACGCAGTATTTT.